These T cell receptor beta chains were read from a single sample in a study of T cell repertoires in cytomegalovirus infection. Each CDR3 protein is one row after TCRdb ran MiXCR on the reads. The sample carries over 200,000 distinct CDR3 sequences, roughly an eighth recorded once. What was sequenced was PBMCs. Receptor source: a human donor in good health (CMV status not recorded). Some clones in this sample may be carry-over from other donors' samples. CDR3s include the opening cysteine and the closing phenylalanine or tryptophan. The D gene is left open where the match is weak. Clone size is shown for a subset of rows, as once, few, many or a class of expanded clone.

abundance,v_gene,d_gene,j_gene,CDR3nt,CDR3aa
few,TRBV28,NA,TRBJ2-7,TGTGCCAGCAGTTTATCTCAAGTTCTAGGCGCCTACGAGCAGTACTTC,CASSLSQVLGAYEQYF
many,TRBV6-1,TRBD1,TRBJ1-6,TGTGCCAGCAGTGAACTGCGGACAGGTTATTCACCCCTCCACTTT,CASSELRTGYSPLHF
few,TRBV7-9,TRBD1,TRBJ1-2,TGTGCCAGCAGCTCAGGACAGGTTGACTATGGCTACACCTTC,CASSSGQVDYGYTF
many,TRBV11-3,NA,TRBJ1-1,TGTGCCAGCAGCCCGGGGACGGGAGTGAACACTGAAGCTTTCTTT,CASSPGTGVNTEAFF
few,TRBV19,TRBD1,TRBJ1-2,TGTGCCAGTAGCCTGGGCGGGACAGCCCGTGCTAACTATGGCTACACCTTC,CASSLGGTARANYGYTF
many,TRBV4-1,TRBD1,TRBJ2-7,TGCGCCAGCAGCCCCCGGGACAGGTCCTACGAGCAGTACTTC,CASSPRDRSYEQYF
many,TRBV25-1,TRBD1,TRBJ1-4,TGTGCCAGCAGTCCACCCAGGGGGGCAACTAATGAAAAACTGTTTTTT,CASSPPRGATNEKLFF
many,TRBV28,NA,TRBJ1-5,TGTGCCAGCAGTTTTATCCGGCAGCCCCAGCATTTT,CASSFIRQPQHF
many,TRBV4-3,TRBD2,TRBJ2-3,TGCGCCAGCAGCCAAGAAGGTAGCGGGAAGAATACGCAGTATTTT,CASSQEGSGKNTQYF
NA,TRBV11-2,NA,TRBJ2-3,TGTGCCAGCGGGTCACGGTACGATACGCAGTATTTT,CASGSRYDTQYF
NA,TRBV5-1,NA,TRBJ1-2,TGCGCCAGCAGCTTTCGGGACGGTAGTTTCTATGGCTACACCTTC,CASSFRDGSFYGYTF
NA,TRBV29-1,TRBD2,TRBJ2-3,TGCAGCGTTGGGGGACTAGCGGGAGAGGATCACACAGATACGCAGTATTTT,CSVGGLAGEDHTDTQYF
once,TRBV7-4,TRBD1,TRBJ2-7,TGTGCCACCCGGGCACCCGACAGGGGTTTCTACGAGCAGTACTTC,CATRAPDRGFYEQYF
few,TRBV2,TRBD1,TRBJ1-2,TGTGCCAGCAGTGAAGTAAATACAGGGGGCTATGGCTACACCTTC,CASSEVNTGGYGYTF
many,TRBV29-1,TRBD1,TRBJ2-3,TGCAGCGTGGGGACAGGGGGCGCAGATACGCAGTATTTT,CSVGTGGADTQYF
many,TRBV7-6,NA,TRBJ2-1,TGTGCCGTAGGCGGGATTAATGAGCAGTTCTTC,CAVGGINEQFF
many,TRBV6-6,NA,TRBJ1-5,TGTGCCAGCAGTTACGTCCCCTTTCCGACAGCCCCAGATCAGCCCCAGCATTTT,CASSYVPFPTAPDQPQHF
many,TRBV11-2,NA,TRBJ2-3,TGTGCCAGCAGCCTAGCGCGCAGCACAGATACGCAGTATTTT,CASSLARSTDTQYF
NA,TRBV2,TRBD1,TRBJ2-2,TGTGCCAGCAGTCAAACCGGGACAGGGAACACCGGGGAGCTGTTTTTT,CASSQTGTGNTGELFF
NA,TRBV4-3,NA,TRBJ2-4,TGCGCCAGCAGCCCAACTACAGTAGCCAAAAACATTCAGTACTTC,CASSPTTVAKNIQYF
NA,TRBV14,NA,TRBJ1-2,TGTGCCAGCAGCCCACGAAAGGGAGACCCGGGAGGCTACACCTTC,CASSPRKGDPGGYTF
many,TRBV25-1,TRBD2,TRBJ2-7,TGTGCCAGCAGTTTAGGGACTATAAGCGAGCAGTACTTC,CASSLGTISEQYF
many,TRBV29-1,NA,TRBJ1-1,TGCAGCGTTTCCTTCGACAGGAGGAACACTGAAGCTTTCTTT,CSVSFDRRNTEAFF
NA,TRBV6-1,NA,TRBJ1-5,TGTGCCAGCAGTGTCGTAGACGGCAATCAGCCCCAGCATTTT,CASSVVDGNQPQHF
many,TRBV7-2,NA,TRBJ2-6,TGTGCCAGCAACAAGTGGTCTGGGGCCAACGTCCTGACTTTC,CASNKWSGANVLTF
NA,TRBV10-3,TRBD2,TRBJ2-1,TGTGCCACCTTACTAGCGGGAGAGGAGAATGAGCAGTTCTTC,CATLLAGEENEQFF
NA,TRBV19,TRBD1,TRBJ2-5,TGTGCCAGTAGTATAAGGGGGCTGGCAGGGGGTAAAGAGACCCAGTACTTC,CASSIRGLAGGKETQYF
many,TRBV10-3,NA,TRBJ1-1,TGTGCCATCACCCCGGGACGACCCATGAACACTGAAGCTTTCTTT,CAITPGRPMNTEAFF
many,TRBV6-2/TRBV6-3,NA,TRBJ1-5,TGTGCCAGCAAAGGCAATAGCAATCAGCCCCAGCATTTT,CASKGNSNQPQHF
many,TRBV20-1,NA,TRBJ1-2,TGCAGTGCTAGAGTCAGGTCAGAGGGAGATGGCTACACCTTC,CSARVRSEGDGYTF
NA,TRBV2,NA,TRBJ2-1,TGTGCCAGCAGTGAAGCAGGTTCTCAAGGACAGTTCTTC,CASSEAGSQGQFF
once,TRBV19,NA,TRBJ2-1,TGTGCCAGTAGTATAGTTGGAGGATCCGACAACGAGCAGTTCTTC,CASSIVGGSDNEQFF
NA,TRBV29-1,NA,TRBJ2-5,TGCAGCGCCGTGAGGGCCCCGACAGAGACCCAGTACTTC,CSAVRAPTETQYF
many,TRBV4-3,NA,TRBJ2-1,TGCGCCAGCAGCCAAGATAATTCTTGGGCTGAGCAGTTCTTC,CASSQDNSWAEQFF
many,TRBV7-2,TRBD1,TRBJ2-3,TGTGCCAGCAGCCCCCGGGACAGGGCCCGCACAGATACGCAGTATTTT,CASSPRDRARTDTQYF
NA,TRBV7-9,NA,TRBJ1-5,TGTGCCAGCAGCTTAGCGTCTAGAGATCAGCCCCAGCATTTT,CASSLASRDQPQHF
many,TRBV25-1,NA,TRBJ2-5,TGTGCCAGTAGATTGGCGGGAGAGACCCAGTACTTC,CASRLAGETQYF
few,TRBV19,NA,TRBJ2-2,TGTGCCTCAGCGACAGACGCTGTCGGGGAGCTGTTTTTT,CASATDAVGELFF
many,TRBV7-2,NA,TRBJ2-1,TGTGCCACCACCGTGTGGGGGGCGCAGACCAATGAGCAGTTCTTC,CATTVWGAQTNEQFF
many,TRBV7-2,NA,TRBJ2-1,TGTGCCAGCAGCCTCGCATCGATTTACAATGAGCAGTTCTTC,CASSLASIYNEQFF
NA,TRBV19,NA,TRBJ1-1,TGTGCCAGTGGAGGGCCCAACACTGAAGCTTTCTTT,CASGGPNTEAFF
few,TRBV29-1,NA,TRBJ2-6,TGCAGCGTTGGAGAGGGGGGGGCCAACGTCCTGACTTTC,CSVGEGGANVLTF
few,TRBV12-3/TRBV12-4,NA,TRBJ1-1,TGTGCCAGCAGTTTAGACTTGATGAACACTGAAGCTTTCTTT,CASSLDLMNTEAFF
once,TRBV20-1,NA,TRBJ2-3,TGCAGTGCTTACCGTGCGGCAGATACGCAGTATTTT,CSAYRAADTQYF
few,TRBV6-4,TRBD2,TRBJ2-3,TGTGCCAGCAGCCCGGGAGAGCGGGAGACAGATACGCAGTATTTT,CASSPGERETDTQYF
few,TRBV6-1,TRBD2,TRBJ2-1,TGTGCCAGCAGTGAATTGCCTAGCGGGGGGCTGAACAATGAGCAGTTCTTC,CASSELPSGGLNNEQFF
NA,TRBV20-1,TRBD1,TRBJ2-1,TGCAGTGCTCTCTCCGGGACAGGGGGCAATGAGCAGTTCTTC,CSALSGTGGNEQFF
many,TRBV28,NA,TRBJ1-1,TGTGCGATAGGAACGGAATGGGGAAAGGCTTTCTTT,CAIGTEWGKAFF
NA,TRBV4-1,TRBD2,TRBJ2-3,TGCGCCAGCAGCCAAGATCGTTCTAGCGGGGGGGCTGTAGATACGCAGTATTTT,CASSQDRSSGGAVDTQYF
few,TRBV19,NA,TRBJ2-5,TGTGCCAGTAGTATCCCGGGGAGACAGACCCAGTACTTC,CASSIPGRQTQYF